The 8 T cell receptor beta chains below were found in one sample sequenced in a study of T-cell reconstitution after alpha-beta-depleted transplantation in children. TCRbeta library preparation incorporated unique molecular identifiers. TCRdb reprocessed the PCR reads with MiXCR, giving one entry per CDR3 protein. The table shows 200,000 or so distinct CDR3 sequences, with 5% to 7.5% occurring only once. Here the sequenced sample was PBMCs, taken before TCRalphabeta/CD19-depleted stem cell transplant. Receptor source: a girl in the first two years of life with combined immunodeficiency, due to receive a stem cell transplant.

This clonotype appeared many times. The V call is TRBV5-6, the J call TRBJ2-3; TRBD2 agrees at 8 bases. In germline, CDR1 is SGHDT, CDR2 YYEEEE. The CDR3 totals 14 residues. Unmatched junction bases numbered 0, after V lost 3 bases and J lost 0 bases. DNA for the CDR3: TGTGCCAGCAGCTCGGGAGGGAGCACAGATACGCAGTATTTT. This sequence encodes CASSSGGSTDTQYF.

This clonotype has a handful of counts. The gene calls are TRBV5-1 and TRBJ2-1; D perhaps matches TRBD2 (5 bases). This CDR3 region has 12 residues. With 2 bases removed from V and 8 bases from J, the gap between germline ends came to 8 bases. From germline, CDR1 is SGHRS and CDR2 YFSETQ. In nucleotides, the CDR3 is TGCGCCAGCAGCTTTAACGGGGATGAGCAGTTCTTC. It translates to CASSFNGDEQFF.

The chain uses TRBV20-1 and TRBJ2-3; D may be TRBD1 or TRBD2 (5 bases each). Germline V lookup: CDR1 DFQATT, CDR2 SNEGSKA (reference sequence). The CDR3 runs to 22 residues. Deletions cut 0 bases from V and 0 bases from J, with 31 bases between. The CDR3 loop is CSARDLGVGVLTELISTDTQYF. The CDR3 nucleotides are TGCAGTGCTAGAGATCTAGGCGTGGGGGTCCTGACTGAACTTATTAGCACAGATACGCAGTATTTT.

In this sample, this clonotype turned up many times. The rearrangement uses TRBV12-3 or TRBV12-4 and TRBJ2-7; D tentatively reads TRBD1 or TRBD2 (6 bases each). V was pared by 5 bases and J by 0 bases, with 11 bases between. This CDR3 spans 14 amino acids. The chain's CDR3 is CASSGQTSSYEQYF. DNA for the CDR3: TGTGCCAGCAGTGGACAGACTAGCTCCTACGAGCAGTACTTC.

The gene calls are TRBV28 and TRBJ2-7; a possible D gene is TRBD2 (6 bases). Germline V gene lookup returns CDR1 MDHEN and CDR2 SYDVKM. The CDR3 runs 16 residues. V was pared by 3 bases and J by 3 bases, with 18 bases between. CDR3 bases: TGTGCCAGCAGTTTCCCCGCTCGGGGGTTGAGCTACGAGCAGTACTTC. Translation gives CASSFPARGLSYEQYF.

This clonotype was seen ten or more times. The chain combines TRBV5-8 with TRBJ2-3; D unresolved. Trimming removed 0 bases from V and 0 bases from J, with 8 bases in between. Germline loops: CDR1 SGHTS, CDR2 YDEGEE. This CDR3 contains 15 residues. CDR3 bases: TGTGCCAGCAGCTTGGTTTTGATTAGCACAGATACGCAGTATTTT. Amino acid sequence: CASSLVLISTDTQYF.

To note about this clonotype: Sequence at one end of the junction differs from germline and may be a read error. J is TRBJ2-1 and V is TRBV7-6; D is unresolved. Per germline, CDR1 SGHVS and CDR2 FNYEAQ. The CDR3 has 13 amino acids. CDR3 coding DNA: TGTGCCAGCAGCTTAGCCTGGGGTAATGAGCAGATCTTC. The encoded protein is CASSLAWGNEQIF.

This clonotype was seen at least ten times. The chain links TRBV7-9 to TRBJ1-1; unclear D gene. Germline values: CDR1 SEHNR, CDR2 FQNEAQ (reference sequence). The length of the CDR3 is 13 residues. V was clipped by 1 base and J by 1 base, with 4 bases between them. In DNA, the CDR3 is TGTGCCAGCAGCTTAGGTACGAACACTGAAGCTTTCTTT. It yields the protein CASSLGTNTEAFF.